The source of this T cell receptor (beta chain) is a study of blood T cells in healthy people across ages. A word on this clonotype: The antigen remains unidentified.

Broader study findings: Higher diversity, along with more naive CD4+ cells, distinguished long-lived donors from aged donors. Researchers judged that diversity estimates from one million T cells fell short of true values.

Germline V CDR1 and CDR2: MNHEY, SVGEGT. CDR3 size: 11 residues. Primers used in a second PCR of about 7 to 11 cycles were a sample-barcoded 5' primer and a J-beta primer mix. TCRdb reanalysed the 5' RACE reads using MiXCR and keeps one entry per CDR3 protein. The table includes 600,000 or so distinct CDR3 sequences, around 21% detected once. The J gene is TRBJ2-7, the V gene TRBV6-2 or TRBV6-3, with D hard to call. The last part of the DNA fits TRBJ2-5 better; the J call may be wrong. Sequencing input: blood. The TCR was taken from an older man in good health. The CDR3 region is CASTRWETQYF. Written as DNA, the CDR3 is TGTGCCAGCACGCGTTGGGAGACCCAGTACTTC.